Listed here is a single TCR beta chain. Its specificity is not known. The data derive from a study of CD8+ T cells in alopecia areata. The wider study: Treated individuals took tofacitinib by mouth, 5 to 10 mg twice daily.

Overall study results and limits: It was lesional scalp, especially alopecia totalis/universalis, that showed higher clonality than normal scalp.

Sorting from PBMCs produced CD4+ and CD8+ T cells. This CDR3 spans 14 amino acids. The germline V gene encodes CDR1 SGHRS and CDR2 YFSETQ. V was clipped by 0 bases and J by 4 bases, with 10 bases between them. TCR sequencing used cDNA made by reverse transcription of extracted RNA. The method was immunoSEQ multiplex PCR; TCRdb's version includes in-frame clones alone and lacks a portion of them. The profile shows fewer than 150,000 clones, more than 30% of them singletons. The chain links TRBV5-1 to TRBJ1-2, with a tentative D call TRBD1 (6 bases). The sample comprised CD4+ T cells sorted from blood. This sequence was found in a human donor with alopecia areata. The CDR3 here is CASSLAGTSYGYTF. CDR3 bases: TGCGCCAGCAGCTTGGCCGGGACATCCTATGGCTACACCTTC.